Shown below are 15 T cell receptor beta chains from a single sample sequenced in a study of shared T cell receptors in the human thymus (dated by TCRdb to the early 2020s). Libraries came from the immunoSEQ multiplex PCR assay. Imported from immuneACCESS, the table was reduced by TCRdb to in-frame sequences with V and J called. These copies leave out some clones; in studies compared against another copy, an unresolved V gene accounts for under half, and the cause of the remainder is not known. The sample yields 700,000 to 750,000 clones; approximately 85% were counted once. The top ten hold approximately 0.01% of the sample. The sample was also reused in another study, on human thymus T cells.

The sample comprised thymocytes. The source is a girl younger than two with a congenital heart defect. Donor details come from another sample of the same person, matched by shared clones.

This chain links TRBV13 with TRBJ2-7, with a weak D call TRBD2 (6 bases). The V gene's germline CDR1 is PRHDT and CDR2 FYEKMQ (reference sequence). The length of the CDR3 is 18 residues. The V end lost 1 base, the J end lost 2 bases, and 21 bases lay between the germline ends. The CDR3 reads CASSLEKLANSGAYEQYF. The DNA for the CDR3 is TGTGCCAGCAGCTTAGAAAAGTTGGCCAATTCGGGGGCCTACGAGCAGTACTTC.

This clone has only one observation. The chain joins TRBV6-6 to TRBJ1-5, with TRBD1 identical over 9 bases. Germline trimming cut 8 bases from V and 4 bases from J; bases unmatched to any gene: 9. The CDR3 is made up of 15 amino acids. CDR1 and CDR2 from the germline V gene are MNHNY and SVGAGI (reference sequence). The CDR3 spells CASETGQGPNQPQHF. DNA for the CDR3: TGTGCCAGCGAGACGGGACAGGGCCCGAATCAGCCCCAGCATTTT.

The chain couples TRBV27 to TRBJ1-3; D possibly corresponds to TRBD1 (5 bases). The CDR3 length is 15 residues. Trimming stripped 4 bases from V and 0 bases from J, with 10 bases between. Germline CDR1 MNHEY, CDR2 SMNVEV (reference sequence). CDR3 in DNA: TGTGCCAGCAGTTCTCAGGGTTTCTCTGGAAACACCATATATTTT. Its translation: CASSSQGFSGNTIYF.

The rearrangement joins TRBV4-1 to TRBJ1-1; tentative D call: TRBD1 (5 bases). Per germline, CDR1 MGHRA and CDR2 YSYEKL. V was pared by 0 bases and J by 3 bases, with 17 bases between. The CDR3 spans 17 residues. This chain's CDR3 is CASSQDRSGRRDTEAFF. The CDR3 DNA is TGCGCCAGCAGCCAAGATCGCTCAGGGAGGAGGGACACTGAAGCTTTCTTT.

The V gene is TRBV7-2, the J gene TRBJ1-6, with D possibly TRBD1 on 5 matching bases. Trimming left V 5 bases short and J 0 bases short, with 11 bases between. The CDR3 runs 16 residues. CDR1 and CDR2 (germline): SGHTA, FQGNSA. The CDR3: CASSQSDTSYNSPLHF. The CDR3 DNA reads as TGTGCCAGCAGCCAATCGGACACCTCCTATAATTCACCCCTCCACTTT.

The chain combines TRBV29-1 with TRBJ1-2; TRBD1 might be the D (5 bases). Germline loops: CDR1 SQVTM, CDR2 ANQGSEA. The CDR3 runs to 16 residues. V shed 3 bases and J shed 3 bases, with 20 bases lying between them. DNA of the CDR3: TGCAGCGTTGACGCAAAGGGGTTGGGTGAGGACTATGGCTACACCTTC. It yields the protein CSVDAKGLGEDYGYTF. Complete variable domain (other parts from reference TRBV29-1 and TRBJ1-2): SAVISQKPSRDICQRGTSLTIQCQVDSQVTMMFWYRQQPGQSLTLIATANQGSEATYESGFVIDKFPISRPNLTFSTLTVSNMSPEDSSIYLCSVDAKGLGEDYGYTFGSGTRLTVV.

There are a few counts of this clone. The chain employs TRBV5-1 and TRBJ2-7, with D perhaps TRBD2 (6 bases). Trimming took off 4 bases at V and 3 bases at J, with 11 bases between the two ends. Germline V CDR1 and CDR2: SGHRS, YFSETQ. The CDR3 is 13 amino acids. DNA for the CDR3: TGCGCCAGCAGCCCGGGACTTAACTACGAGCAGTACTTC. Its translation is CASSPGLNYEQYF.

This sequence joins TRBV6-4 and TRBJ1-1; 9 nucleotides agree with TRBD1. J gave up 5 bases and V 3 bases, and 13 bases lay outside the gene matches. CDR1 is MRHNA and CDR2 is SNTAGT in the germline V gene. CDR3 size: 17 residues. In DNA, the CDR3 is TGTGCCAGCAGTGATAGGGACAGGGCCTCGAGAGGGACTGAAGCTTTCTTT. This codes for CASSDRDRASRGTEAFF.

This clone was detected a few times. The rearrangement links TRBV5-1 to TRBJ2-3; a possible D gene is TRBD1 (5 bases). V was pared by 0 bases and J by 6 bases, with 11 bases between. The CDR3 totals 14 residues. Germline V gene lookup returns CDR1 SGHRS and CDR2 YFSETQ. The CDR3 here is CASSLVGAGDTQYF. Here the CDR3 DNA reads TGCGCCAGCAGCTTGGTAGGGGCTGGGGATACGCAGTATTTT. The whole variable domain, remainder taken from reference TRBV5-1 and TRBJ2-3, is KAGVTQTPRYLIKTRGQQVTLSCSPISGHRSVSWYQQTPGQGLQFLFEYFSETQRNKGNFPGRFSGRQFSNSRSEMNVSTLELGDSALYLCASSLVGAGDTQYFGPGTRLTVL.

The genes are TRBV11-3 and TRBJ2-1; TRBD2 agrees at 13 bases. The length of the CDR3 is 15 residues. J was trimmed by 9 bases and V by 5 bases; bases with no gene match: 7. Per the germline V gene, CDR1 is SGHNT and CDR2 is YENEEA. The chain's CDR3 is CASSRTSGGKGEQFF. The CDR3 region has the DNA TGTGCCAGCAGCCGGACTAGCGGGGGCAAGGGTGAGCAGTTCTTC.

For the CDR3, the DNA is TGCGCCAGCAGCCTACGACCCGGGACAACCCAAGAGACCCAGTACTTC. This sequence encodes CASSLRPGTTQETQYF. V and J are TRBV5-1 and TRBJ2-5, with a weak D call TRBD1 (6 bases). The CDR3 contains 16 residues. Germline lookup yields CDR1 SGHRS and CDR2 YFSETQ. V lost 4 bases and J lost 1, with 17 bases in between. Together with reference TRBV5-1 and TRBJ2-5, the CDR3 gives the full variable domain: KAGVTQTPRYLIKTRGQQVTLSCSPISGHRSVSWYQQTPGQGLQFLFEYFSETQRNKGNFPGRFSGRQFSNSRSEMNVSTLELGDSALYLCASSLRPGTTQETQYFGPGTRLLVL.

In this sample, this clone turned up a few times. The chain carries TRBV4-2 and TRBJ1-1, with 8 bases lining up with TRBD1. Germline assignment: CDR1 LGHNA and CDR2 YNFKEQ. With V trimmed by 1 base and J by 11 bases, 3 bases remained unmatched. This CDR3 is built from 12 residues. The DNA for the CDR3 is TGTGCCAGCAGCCAAGTCAGGGGGCGGGCTTTCTTT. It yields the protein CASSQVRGRAFF.

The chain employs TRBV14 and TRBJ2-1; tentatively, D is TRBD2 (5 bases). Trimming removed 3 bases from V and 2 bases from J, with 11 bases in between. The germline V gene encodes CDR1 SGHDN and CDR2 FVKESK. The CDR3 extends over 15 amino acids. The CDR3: CASSQGGSPYNEQFF. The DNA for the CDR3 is TGTGCCAGCAGCCAGGGCGGGTCCCCCTACAATGAGCAGTTCTTC.

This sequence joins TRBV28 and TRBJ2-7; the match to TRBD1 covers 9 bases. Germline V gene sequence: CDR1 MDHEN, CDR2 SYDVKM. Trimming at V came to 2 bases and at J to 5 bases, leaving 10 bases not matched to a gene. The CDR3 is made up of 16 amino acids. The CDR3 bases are TGTGCCAGCAGTTTAATACCGGGACAGGGTGTCCACGAGCAGTACTTC. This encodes CASSLIPGQGVHEQYF.

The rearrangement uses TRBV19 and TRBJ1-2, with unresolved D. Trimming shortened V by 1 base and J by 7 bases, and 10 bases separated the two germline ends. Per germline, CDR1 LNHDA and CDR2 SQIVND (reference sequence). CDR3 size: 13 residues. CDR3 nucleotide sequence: TGTGCCAGTAGTATAGTGGCGGGGTTTGGCTACACCTTC. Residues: CASSIVAGFGYTF.